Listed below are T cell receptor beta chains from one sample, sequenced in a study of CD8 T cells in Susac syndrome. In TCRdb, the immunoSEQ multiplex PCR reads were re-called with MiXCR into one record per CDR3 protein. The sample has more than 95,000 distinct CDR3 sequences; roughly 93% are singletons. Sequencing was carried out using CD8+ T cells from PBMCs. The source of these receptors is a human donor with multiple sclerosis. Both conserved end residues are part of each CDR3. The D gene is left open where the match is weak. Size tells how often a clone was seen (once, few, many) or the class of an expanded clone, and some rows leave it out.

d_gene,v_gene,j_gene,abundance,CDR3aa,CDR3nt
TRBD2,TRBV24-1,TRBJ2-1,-,CATSDRGDGFYNEQFF,TGTGCCACCAGTGATCGGGGGGACGGCTTCTACAATGAGCAGTTCTTC
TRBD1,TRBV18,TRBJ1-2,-,CASSPSGGWSANYGYTF,TGTGCCAGCTCACCTTCAGGGGGCTGGTCGGCTAACTATGGCTACACCTTC
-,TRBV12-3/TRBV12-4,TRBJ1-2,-,CASSLRPTGNYGYTF,TGTGCCAGCAGCCTTCGGCCGACAGGAAACTATGGCTACACCTTC
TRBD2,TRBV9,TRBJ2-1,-,CASSAEGSGGDEQFF,TGTGCCAGCAGCGCGGAGGGTAGCGGGGGCGATGAGCAGTTCTTC
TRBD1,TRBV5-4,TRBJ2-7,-,CASSSRDSHEQYF,TGTGCCAGCAGCTCCAGGGACAGCCACGAGCAGTACTTC
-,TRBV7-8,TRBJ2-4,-,CASSYRPESRDIQYF,TGTGCCAGCAGCTATAGGCCCGAAAGTAGAGACATTCAGTACTTC
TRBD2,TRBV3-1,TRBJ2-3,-,CASSQDPSGYSTDTQYF,TGTGCCAGCAGCCAAGATCCTAGCGGGTATAGCACAGATACGCAGTATTTT
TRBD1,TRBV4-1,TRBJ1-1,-,CASSWTGDAQEAFF,TGCGCCAGCAGCTGGACAGGGGACGCACAAGAAGCTTTCTTT
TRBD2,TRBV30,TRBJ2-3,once,CAWSVGTSPGTDTQYF,TGTGCCTGGAGTGTCGGGACTAGTCCTGGCACAGATACGCAGTATTTT
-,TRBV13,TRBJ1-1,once,CASSSQGWTEAFF,TGTGCCAGCAGCTCACAGGGTTGGACTGAAGCTTTCTTT
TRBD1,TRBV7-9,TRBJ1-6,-,CASRTGTDLSPLHF,TGTGCCAGCAGGACCGGGACAGACCTTTCACCCCTCCACTTT
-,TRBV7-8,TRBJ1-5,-,CASSPGRQPNQPQHF,TGTGCCAGCAGCCCCGGGAGGCAGCCCAATCAGCCCCAGCATTTT
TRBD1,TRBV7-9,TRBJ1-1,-,CAIPQTGGTEAFF,TGTGCCATTCCGCAGACAGGGGGCACTGAAGCTTTCTTT
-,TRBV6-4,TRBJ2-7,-,CASRGDSLSYEQYF,TGTGCCAGCAGGGGTGACAGCCTCTCCTACGAGCAGTACTTC
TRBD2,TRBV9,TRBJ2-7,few,CASSVSGGYEQYF,TGTGCCAGCAGCGTTAGCGGGGGTTACGAGCAGTACTTC
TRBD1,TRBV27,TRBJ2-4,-,CASSSPGQGILSIQYF,TGTGCCAGCAGTTCTCCGGGACAGGGTATTTTGTCCATTCAGTACTTC
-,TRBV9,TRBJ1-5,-,CASSLSYSNQPQHF,TGTGCCAGCAGCCTCAGTTATAGCAATCAGCCCCAGCATTTT
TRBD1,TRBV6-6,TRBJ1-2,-,CASSYGTGVGYTF,TGTGCCAGCAGTTACGGGACAGGGGTTGGCTACACCTTC
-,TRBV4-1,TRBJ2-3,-,CASSQGVGGAGDTQYF,TGCGCCAGCAGCCAAGGCGTGGGGGGCGCGGGAGATACGCAGTATTTT
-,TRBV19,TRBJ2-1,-,CASESQTEQFF,TGTGCCAGTGAGTCCCAGACTGAGCAGTTCTTC
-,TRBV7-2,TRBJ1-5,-,CASSPGPGYQPQHF,TGTGCCAGCAGCCCCGGTCCAGGGTATCAGCCCCAGCATTTT
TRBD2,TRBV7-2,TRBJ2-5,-,CASSFSGGRQETQYF,TGTGCCAGCAGCTTTAGCGGGGGGCGCCAAGAGACCCAGTACTTC